This TCR beta chain was sequenced for a study of human T cells and chemical hapten exposure. TCRdb re-called the RACE reads with MiXCR, one entry per CDR3 protein. The sample carries 75,000 to 90,000 distinct CDR3 sequences, around 7.8% recorded once. This CDR3 comprises 11 residues. Trimming cost V 4 bases and J 4 bases, with 8 bases left between them. Per germline, CDR1 SQVTM and CDR2 ANQGSEA. Described time point: patch test 1, 2 weeks after DPC sensitization. The treatment is: therapeutic diphenylcyclopropenone sensitization with weekly scalp DPC. Extraction of total RNA was performed on unfractionated whole blood. Study findings and constraints: Expanded TCRs made up significantly more big CDR3 similarity clusters than controls did.

This clonotype has a handful of counts. Its antigen is not known. A read error is possible here, since a much larger clone lies one base away. The sample consisted of whole blood, taken in connection with sensitization to the hapten diphenylcyclopropenone (DPC). The TCR sequence derives from a woman aged 25 to 39 with alopecia areata. Some clones in this sample may be carry-over from other donors' samples. The chain combines TRBV29-1 with TRBJ2-7, with a tentative D call TRBD1 (6 bases). The CDR3 reads CSVGTVYEQYF. DNA of the CDR3: TGCAGCGTTGGGACAGTTTACGAGCAGTACTTC.